Below are 32 T cell receptor beta chains sequenced from a single sample in a study of T cell responses to AZD1222 COVID-19 vaccine. Some clones are missing from TCRdb's copy, which holds only in-frame ones; the method was immunoSEQ multiplex PCR. The sample consists of tens of thousands of clones, 75% to 90% of them appearing once. Source: peripheral blood, taken 28 days after the second AZD1222 dose. These receptors were obtained from an adult who received the AZD1222 COVID-19 vaccine.

V and J are TRBV2 and TRBJ1-2; 7 bases line up with TRBD1. The CDR3 runs 13 residues. Germline V lookup: CDR1 SNHLY, CDR2 FYNNEI. The ends lost 6 bases at V and 4 bases at J; junction bases unmatched: 5. The CDR3 DNA sequence: TGTGCCAGCAGGGGGACAGAGACCTATGGCTACACCTTC. Amino acid sequence: CASRGTETYGYTF.

The J gene is TRBJ2-3, the V gene TRBV19; no reliable D call. Trimming left V 5 bases short and J 4 bases short, with 10 bases between. Germline V gene sequence: CDR1 LNHDA, CDR2 SQIVND (reference sequence). CDR3 size: 13 residues. CDR3 coding DNA: TGTGCCAGTAGTCCTTCGGTGGCAGATACGCAGTATTTT. Its protein is CASSPSVADTQYF.

Only a few counts were recorded for this clone. The chain couples TRBV6-5 to TRBJ1-3; D is unresolved. Trimming pared 2 bases from V and 4 bases from J, leaving 12 bases between. The germline V gene encodes CDR1 MNHEY and CDR2 SVGAGI. The CDR3 loop spans 15 amino acids. CDR3 region: CASSYPMAWGNTIYF. The CDR3 nucleotides read TGTGCCAGCAGTTACCCTATGGCCTGGGGAAACACCATATATTTT.

This chain uses TRBV7-6 with TRBJ2-5, with 14 bases that match TRBD2. After removal of 1 base from V and 5 bases from J, the junction contained 3 bases not matched to a gene. Germline V CDR1 and CDR2: SGHVS, FNYEAQ. This CDR3 is built from 16 residues. CDR3 loop: CASSLGLAGGLETQYF. Here the CDR3 DNA reads TGTGCCAGCAGCTTAGGACTAGCGGGAGGGCTTGAGACCCAGTACTTC.

This chain uses TRBV29-1 with TRBJ1-2, with 7 positions matching TRBD1. This CDR3 spans 13 amino acids. V dropped 6 bases and J dropped 8; count of bases not matched to a gene: 12. The germline V gene has CDR1 SQVTM and CDR2 ANQGSEA. CDR3 sequence reads: CSVPGRGLGGYTF. The CDR3 region has the DNA TGCAGCGTCCCCGGAAGGGGGCTGGGGGGCTACACCTTC.

The CDR3 spells CASSVTGGTEAFF. The CDR3, as DNA: TGTGCCAGTAGTGTTACAGGGGGTACTGAAGCTTTCTTT. The chain recombines TRBV19 with TRBJ1-1; 8 positions agree with TRBD1. The CDR3 length is 13 residues. J lost 5 bases, V lost 5 bases, and 4 bases had no gene match. Germline lookup yields CDR1 LNHDA and CDR2 SQIVND (reference sequence).

The gene calls are TRBV29-1 and TRBJ2-7; either TRBD1 or TRBD2 may fit D (5 bases each). Trimming took off 5 bases at V and 7 bases at J, with 18 bases between the two ends. Germline assignment: CDR1 SQVTM and CDR2 ANQGSEA. The CDR3 is 13 amino acids. This CDR3 is CSVRSGSSEEQYF. CDR3 sequence (DNA): TGCAGCGTTCGGTCAGGGAGCTCTGAGGAGCAGTACTTC.

A single count supports this clone. The V call is TRBV11-3, the J call TRBJ1-2, with D unresolved. From germline, CDR1 is SGHNT and CDR2 YENEEA. This CDR3 comprises 15 residues. Trimming shortened V by 0 bases and J by 12 bases, and 20 bases separated the two germline ends. CDR3 nucleotides: TGTGCCAGCAGCTTAGAGCCCATAGGGAGCCAGCCTGACACCTTC. This translates into CASSLEPIGSQPDTF.

The rearrangement links TRBV18 to TRBJ2-2; TRBD1 matches 8 bases. Germline CDR1 and CDR2: KGHSH and LQKENI. The trim removed 4 bases at V and 5 bases at J, leaving 12 bases unmatched. The CDR3 is 17 amino acids. The CDR3 coding sequence is TGTGCCAGCTCACAATCCGGGACAGGTCAATGGACCGGGGAGCTGTTTTTT. Translated, it gives CASSQSGTGQWTGELFF.

This clone was seen just once. Here the CDR3 DNA reads TGTGCCAGCAGTTTAGGGTCTCTAGGTTCCTACAATGAGCAGTTCTTC. As protein: CASSLGSLGSYNEQFF. The chain recombines TRBV6-5 with TRBJ2-1; no definite D call. The CDR3 extends over 16 amino acids. The germline V and J ends were trimmed by 4 bases and 1 base, with 14 bases remaining between them. CDR1 and CDR2 from the germline V gene are MNHEY and SVGAGI.

The CDR3 loop reads CASSLVWGDTQYF. In nucleotides, the CDR3 is TGCGCCAGCAGCTTGGTCTGGGGAGATACGCAGTATTTT. The gene calls are TRBV5-1 and TRBJ2-3; D not resolved. The CDR3 is 13 residues long. V lost 0 bases to trimming and J lost 5 bases, with 7 bases between them. From germline, CDR1 is SGHRS and CDR2 YFSETQ. Based on the CDR3 plus reference TRBV5-1 and TRBJ2-3, the full variable domain is KAGVTQTPRYLIKTRGQQVTLSCSPISGHRSVSWYQQTPGQGLQFLFEYFSETQRNKGNFPGRFSGRQFSNSRSEMNVSTLELGDSALYLCASSLVWGDTQYFGPGTRLTVL.

This rearrangement joins TRBV5-1 to TRBJ2-2; possibly TRBD1 for D (5 bases). Per germline, CDR1 SGHRS and CDR2 YFSETQ. The V gene lost 2 bases and the J gene lost 1 base, with 6 bases spanning the gap. The CDR3 has 14 residues. The CDR3 loop reads CASSFQGNTGELFF. For the CDR3, the DNA is TGCGCCAGCAGCTTCCAGGGGAACACCGGGGAGCTGTTTTTT.

This clone came up a few times. The rearrangement links TRBV2 to TRBJ2-7; 11 bases align to TRBD1. Losses at the gene ends were 4 bases for V and 7 bases for J; bases not matched to a gene: 6. CDR3 size: 14 residues. Per germline, CDR1 SNHLY and CDR2 FYNNEI. In nucleotides, the CDR3 is TGTGCCAGCAGTGTGGACAGGGGGCGCAAGGAGCAGTACTTC. Amino acid sequence: CASSVDRGRKEQYF.

This chain joins TRBV9 and TRBJ2-1; D perhaps matches TRBD1 (5 bases). This CDR3 is 15 amino acids long. Germline assignment: CDR1 SGDLS and CDR2 YYNGEE. The V end lost 3 bases, the J end lost 3 bases, and 13 bases lay between the germline ends. The chain's CDR3 is CASSENQGVYNEQFF. The CDR3, as DNA: TGTGCCAGCAGCGAGAACCAAGGGGTCTACAATGAGCAGTTCTTC.

The V call is TRBV5-1, the J call TRBJ1-1; 8 positions match TRBD1. The CDR3 totals 13 residues. CDR1 is SGHRS, CDR2 YFSETQ, per germline. The ends lost 4 bases at V and 4 bases at J; junction bases unmatched: 3. CDR3 bases: TGCGCCAGCAGCAAGGACAGGGCCACTGAAGCTTTCTTT. It codes for CASSKDRATEAFF.

The CDR3 reads CASSYPATGNQPQHF. The CDR3, as DNA: TGTGCCAGCAGTTACCCGGCGACAGGGAATCAGCCCCAGCATTTT. The chain carries TRBV6-2 or TRBV6-3 and TRBJ1-5, with 7 nucleotides matching TRBD1. The germline gives CDR1 MNHEY, CDR2 SVGEGT. The CDR3 sequence is 15 residues long. Trimming at V came to 2 bases and at J to 4 bases, leaving 5 bases not matched to a gene.

The rearrangement uses TRBV9 and TRBJ2-1, with 8 bases identical to TRBD2. This CDR3 spans 18 amino acids. V shed 4 bases, J shed 4 bases, and the junction held 16 bases outside the gene matches. CDR1 and CDR2 (germline): SGDLS, YYNGEE. The CDR3 sequence is CASSPRGQRESGYNEQFF. The CDR3 DNA reads TGTGCCAGCAGCCCTCGTGGCCAGCGGGAGTCAGGTTACAATGAGCAGTTCTTC.

The chain employs TRBV24-1 and TRBJ2-4; D might be TRBD2 (7 bases). CDR1 KGHDR and CDR2 SFDVKD come from the germline V gene. The CDR3 consists of 14 residues. V was pared by 9 bases and J by 5 bases, with 16 bases between. CDR3 in amino acids: CATASGGYENIQYF. The CDR3 bases are TGTGCCACCGCCTCGGGGGGCTACGAAAACATTCAGTACTTC.

The rearrangement links TRBV9 to TRBJ2-7; 7 bases match TRBD1. CDR1 SGDLS and CDR2 YYNGEE come from the germline V gene. This CDR3 is 15 amino acids long. After removal of 3 bases from V and 3 bases from J, the junction contained 9 bases not matched to a gene. The CDR3 DNA is TGTGCCAGCAGCGCCCAGGGGGACCCCTACTACGAGCAGTACTTC. As protein: CASSAQGDPYYEQYF.

The CDR3 DNA follows: TGTGCCAGCAGCCCCGTCCCTCTAGTGATCGGGGGGCAATCCGTCGAGCAGTACTTC. Amino acid sequence: CASSPVPLVIGGQSVEQYF. This chain joins TRBV7-2 and TRBJ2-7; TRBD2 might be the D (7 bases). With 5 bases removed from V and 6 bases from J, the gap between germline ends came to 32 bases. The CDR3 loop spans 19 amino acids. In germline, CDR1 is SGHTA, CDR2 FQGNSA. The whole variable domain, filled in from reference TRBV7-2 and TRBJ2-7, reads GAGVSQSPSNKVTEKGKDVELRCDPISGHTALYWYRQSLGQGLEFLIYFQGNSAPDKSGLPSDRFSAERTGGSVSTLTIQRTQQEDSAVYLCASSPVPLVIGGQSVEQYFGPGTRLTVT.

This clone appeared once. This sequence joins TRBV9 and TRBJ2-2; D is uncertain. Germline values: CDR1 SGDLS, CDR2 YYNGEE. V was clipped by 0 bases and J by 1 base, with 4 bases between them. This CDR3 contains 14 residues. CDR3 in DNA: TGTGCCAGCAGCGTAGGGCAGAACACCGGGGAGCTGTTTTTT. Protein product: CASSVGQNTGELFF.

This chain joins TRBV5-6 and TRBJ2-7; D is perhaps TRBD1 (6 bases). CDR3 size: 16 residues. V lost 4 bases and J 3 bases, leaving 20 bases between the germline ends. Germline assignment: CDR1 SGHDT and CDR2 YYEEEE. The CDR3 reads CASSLEGQSRGYEQYV. The CDR3, as DNA: TGTGCCAGCAGCCTAGAGGGACAATCTAGGGGCTACGAGCAGTACGTC.

This clone was detected only once. This chain links TRBV7-6 with TRBJ2-7, with 12 positions matching TRBD2. The CDR3 contains 16 residues. Germline V gene sequence: CDR1 SGHVS, CDR2 FNYEAQ. J lost 6 bases, V lost 1 base, and 7 bases had no gene match. The CDR3 region has the DNA TGTGCCAGCAGCTTAGTCCTAGCGGGGGGGCCGGGCGAGCAGTACTTC. Its protein is CASSLVLAGGPGEQYF.

This clone was found once. The CDR3 DNA follows: TGTGCCAGCAGCCCGGGGGGACAGGGGTGGTACGAGCAGTACTTC. It codes for CASSPGGQGWYEQYF. V usage is TRBV14 and J usage is TRBJ2-7; 10 bases align to TRBD1. The V gene end was trimmed by 4 bases and the J gene end by 4 bases; junction bases not matched to a gene: 7. The CDR3 length is 15 residues. Germline values: CDR1 SGHDN, CDR2 FVKESK.

The V gene is TRBV9, the J gene TRBJ1-5; TRBD1 is a possible D gene (5 bases). This CDR3 region has 13 residues. The ends were cut back, 10 bases at V and 3 bases at J, with 14 bases in the middle. Germline assignment: CDR1 SGDLS and CDR2 YYNGEE. The CDR3 DNA reads TGTGCCTCAGGCCAGGGTAACAATCAGCCCCAGCATTTT. It translates to CASGQGNNQPQHF.

The chain uses TRBV6-5 and TRBJ2-7, with D possibly matching TRBD2 (6 bases). The germline V gene has CDR1 MNHEY and CDR2 SVGAGI. The CDR3 contains 13 residues. Trimming took off 6 bases at V and 4 bases at J, with 13 bases between the two ends. The CDR3 nucleotides read TGTGCCAGCAGCTACGTGGGGGGATACGAGCAGTACTTC. Amino acid sequence: CASSYVGGYEQYF.

There are a few counts of this clone. The chain has TRBV5-4 and TRBJ2-1; the D gene is possibly TRBD2 (5 bases). The CDR3 is made up of 13 amino acids. Trimming pared 0 bases from V and 7 bases from J, leaving 8 bases between. Germline lookup yields CDR1 SGHNT and CDR2 YYREEE (reference sequence). The CDR3 bases are TGTGCCAGCAGCTTGGCCGGCGGGAATGAGCAGTTCTTC. It translates to CASSLAGGNEQFF.

The CDR3 bases are TGTGCCAGCAGCTTAGAAGGGCTTGGAGATACGCAGTATTTT. Translating it yields CASSLEGLGDTQYF. V usage is TRBV7-9 and J usage is TRBJ2-3; D is undetermined. V lost 1 base, J lost 5 bases, and 10 bases lay in between. This CDR3 spans 14 amino acids. Germline CDR1 and CDR2: SEHNR and FQNEAQ (reference sequence).

This clone occurred a few times. V usage is TRBV19 and J usage is TRBJ1-6; D unclear. Trimming shortened V by 7 bases and J by 7 bases, and 14 bases separated the two germline ends. Germline V gene lookup returns CDR1 LNHDA and CDR2 SQIVND (reference sequence). The CDR3 is made up of 14 amino acids. The CDR3 DNA reads TGTGCCAGTAATTTGAACCCAACCAATTCACCCCTCCACTTT. It specifies CASNLNPTNSPLHF. Full variable domain (remainder filled in from reference TRBV19 and TRBJ1-6): DGGITQSPKYLFRKEGQNVTLSCEQNLNHDAMYWYRQDPGQGLRLIYYSQIVNDFQKGDIAEGYSVSREKKESFPLTVTSAQKNPTAFYLCASNLNPTNSPLHFGNGTRLTVT.

The rearrangement links TRBV6-5 to TRBJ1-6; no reliable D call. Per the germline V gene, CDR1 is MNHEY and CDR2 is SVGAGI. The CDR3 sequence is 13 residues long. The germline V and J ends were trimmed by 7 bases and 7 bases, with 11 bases remaining between them. The CDR3 bases are TGTGCCAGCAACCCTGGGCCAAATTCACCCCTCCACTTT. Amino acids: CASNPGPNSPLHF.

CDR3 sequence reads: CASSPQGVNTEAFF. The CDR3 coding sequence is TGCGCCAGCAGCCCGCAGGGGGTTAACACTGAAGCTTTCTTT. This chain connects TRBV5-1 to TRBJ1-1, with 7 bases identical to TRBD1. This CDR3 is built from 14 residues. The germline V gene encodes CDR1 SGHRS and CDR2 YFSETQ. Losses at the gene ends were 4 bases for V and 2 bases for J; bases not matched to a gene: 5.

This rearrangement joins TRBV9 to TRBJ2-5; D could derive from TRBD1 or TRBD2 (5 bases each). V lost 2 bases to trimming and J lost 4 bases, with 12 bases between them. The CDR3 totals 14 residues. CDR1 and CDR2 (germline): SGDLS, YYNGEE. The CDR3 bases are TGTGCCAGCAGCGTTGGGGACGGGCGAGAGACCCAGTACTTC. Its protein is CASSVGDGRETQYF.